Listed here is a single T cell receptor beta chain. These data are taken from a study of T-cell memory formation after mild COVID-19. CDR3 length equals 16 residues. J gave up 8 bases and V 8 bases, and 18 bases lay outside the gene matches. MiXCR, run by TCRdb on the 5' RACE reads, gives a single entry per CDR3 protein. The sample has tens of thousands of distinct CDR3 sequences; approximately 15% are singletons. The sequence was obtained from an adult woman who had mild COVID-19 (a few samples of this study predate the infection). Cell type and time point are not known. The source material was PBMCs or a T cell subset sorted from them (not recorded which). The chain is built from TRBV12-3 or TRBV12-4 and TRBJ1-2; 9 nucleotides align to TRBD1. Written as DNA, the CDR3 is TGTGCCAGCGGACCCTCCTGGACAGGGGAATTTGGCGGCTACACCTTC. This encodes CASGPSWTGEFGGYTF.